This TCR beta chain comes out of a study of OX40 agonist ivuxolimab in advanced cancers. General study results and limits: The study observed clonal expansion of CD4+ and CD8+ blood T cells by week 6 at 0.1 to 3.0 mg/kg.

Sequencing used immunoSEQ multiplex PCR; TCRdb keeps in-frame clones, though not all of them. This repertoire shows some 76,000 clones, around four fifths found once; its top ten account for around 1.7%. CDR3 size: 12 residues. The germline V and J ends were trimmed by 2 bases and 3 bases, with 7 bases remaining between them. CDR1 and CDR2 from the germline V gene are GTSNPN and SVGIG (reference sequence). Notes on this clone: Its cognate antigen is unknown.

The V gene is TRBV30, the J gene TRBJ2-5; D is undetermined. This sequence was found in an adult with an advanced solid tumor such as melanoma, head and neck, liver or kidney cancer. This specimen was CD4+ or CD8+ T cells sorted from blood, taken in a trial of the OX40 agonist ivuxolimab. The CDR3 loop is CAWSRAEETQYF. The DNA of the CDR3 is TGTGCCTGGAGTCGCGCAGAAGAGACCCAGTACTTC.